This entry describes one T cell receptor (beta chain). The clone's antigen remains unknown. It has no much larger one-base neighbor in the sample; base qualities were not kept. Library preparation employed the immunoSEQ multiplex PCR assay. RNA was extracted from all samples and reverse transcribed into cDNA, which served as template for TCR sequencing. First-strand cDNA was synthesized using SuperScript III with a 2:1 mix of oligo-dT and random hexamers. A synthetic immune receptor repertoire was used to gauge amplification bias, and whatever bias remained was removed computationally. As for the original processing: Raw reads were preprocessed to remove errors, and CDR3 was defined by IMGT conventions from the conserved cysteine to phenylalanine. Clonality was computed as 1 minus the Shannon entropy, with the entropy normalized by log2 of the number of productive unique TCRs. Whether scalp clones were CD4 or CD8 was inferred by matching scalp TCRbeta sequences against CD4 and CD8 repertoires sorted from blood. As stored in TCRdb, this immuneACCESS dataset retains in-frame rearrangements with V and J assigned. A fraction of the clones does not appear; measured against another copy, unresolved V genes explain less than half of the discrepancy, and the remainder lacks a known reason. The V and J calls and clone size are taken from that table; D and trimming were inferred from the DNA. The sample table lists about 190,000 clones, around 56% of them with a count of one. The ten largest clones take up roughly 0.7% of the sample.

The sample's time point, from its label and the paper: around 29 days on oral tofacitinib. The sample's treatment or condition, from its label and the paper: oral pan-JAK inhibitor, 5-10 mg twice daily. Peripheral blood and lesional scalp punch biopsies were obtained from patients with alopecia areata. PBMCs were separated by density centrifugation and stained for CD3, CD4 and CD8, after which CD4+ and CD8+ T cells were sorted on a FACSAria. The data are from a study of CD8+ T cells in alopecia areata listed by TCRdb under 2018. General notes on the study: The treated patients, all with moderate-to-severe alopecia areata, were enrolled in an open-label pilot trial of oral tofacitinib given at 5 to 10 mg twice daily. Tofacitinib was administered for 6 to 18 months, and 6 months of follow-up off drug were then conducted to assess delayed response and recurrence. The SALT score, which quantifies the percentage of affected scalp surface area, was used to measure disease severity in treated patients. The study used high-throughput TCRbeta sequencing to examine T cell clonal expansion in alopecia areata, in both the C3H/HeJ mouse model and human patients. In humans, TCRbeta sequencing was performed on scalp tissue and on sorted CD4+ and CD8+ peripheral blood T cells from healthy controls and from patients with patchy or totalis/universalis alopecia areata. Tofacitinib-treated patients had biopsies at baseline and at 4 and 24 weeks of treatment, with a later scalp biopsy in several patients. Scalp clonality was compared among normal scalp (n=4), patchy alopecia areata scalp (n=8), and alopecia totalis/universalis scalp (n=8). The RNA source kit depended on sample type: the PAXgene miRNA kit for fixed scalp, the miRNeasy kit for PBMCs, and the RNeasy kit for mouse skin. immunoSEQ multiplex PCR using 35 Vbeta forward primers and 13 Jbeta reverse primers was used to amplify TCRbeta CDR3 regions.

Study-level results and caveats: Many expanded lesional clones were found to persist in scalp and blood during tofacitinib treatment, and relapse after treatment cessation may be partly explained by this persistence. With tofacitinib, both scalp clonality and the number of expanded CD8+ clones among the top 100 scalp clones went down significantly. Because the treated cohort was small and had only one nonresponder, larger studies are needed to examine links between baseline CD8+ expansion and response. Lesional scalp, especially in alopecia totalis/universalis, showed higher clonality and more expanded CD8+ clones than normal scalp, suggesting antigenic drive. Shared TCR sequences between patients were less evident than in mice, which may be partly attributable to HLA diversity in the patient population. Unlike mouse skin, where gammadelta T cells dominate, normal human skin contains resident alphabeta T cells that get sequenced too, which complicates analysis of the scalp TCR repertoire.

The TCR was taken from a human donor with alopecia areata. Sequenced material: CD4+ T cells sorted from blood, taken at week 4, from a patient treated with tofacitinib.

The CDR3 here reads CASSYEIVSGANVLTF. The nucleotide sequence is given as TGTGCCAGCAGTTACGAGATAGTCTCTGGGGCCAACGTCCTGACTTTC. Here the chain combines TRBV6-5 and TRBJ2-6; there is no confident call for the D gene. Its CDR3 holds 16 amino acids, cysteine through phenylalanine. The only DNA kept is the CDR3, 48 bases in frame from the first base. CDR1 and CDR2 are read off the germline V gene as MNHEY and SVGAGI. Trimming costs V 2 bases and J 0 bases, and their ends lie 8 bases apart.